This is a list of T cell receptor beta chains from one sample in a study of OX40 agonist ivuxolimab in advanced cancers. The table came from immunoSEQ multiplex PCR; TCRdb's copy has only in-frame clones and leaves some out. This table holds tens of thousands of clones, around 83% found once. The input for sequencing was CD4+ or CD8+ T cells sorted from blood, taken in a trial of the OX40 agonist ivuxolimab. Source of these receptors: an adult with an advanced solid tumor such as melanoma, head and neck, liver or kidney cancer. CDR3s include the opening cysteine and the closing phenylalanine or tryptophan. A D gene is named only where the DNA matches it firmly. Clone size, where shown, is once, few, many, or a class for clones that have expanded.

J: TRBJ2-7
V: TRBV6-5
D: TRBD1
size: -
CDR3: CASSRTGDSYEQYF
DNA: TGTGCCAGCAGTCGGACAGGGGACTCCTACGAGCAGTACTTC

J: TRBJ1-4
V: TRBV2
D: -
size: -
CDR3: CASSARMGSEKLFF
DNA: TGTGCCAGCAGTGCCCGGATGGGATCGGAAAAACTGTTTTTT

J: TRBJ2-2
V: TRBV18
D: TRBD2
size: few
CDR3: CASSRNGGGNTGELFF
DNA: TGTGCCAGCTCACGGAATGGCGGGGGTAACACCGGGGAGCTGTTTTTT

J: TRBJ1-2
V: TRBV5-5
D: TRBD1
size: -
CDR3: CASSPRTGPGANYGYTF
DNA: TGTGCCAGCAGCCCCCGGACAGGTCCAGGTGCTAACTATGGCTACACCTTC

J: TRBJ2-5
V: TRBV7-9
D: -
size: -
CDR3: CASFDGGKGYQETQYF
DNA: TGTGCCAGCTTTGACGGGGGCAAGGGGTACCAAGAGACCCAGTACTTC

J: TRBJ2-7
V: TRBV4-2
D: -
size: -
CDR3: CASSQDTGQYSYEQYF
DNA: TGTGCCAGCAGCCAAGATACCGGACAGTACTCCTACGAGCAGTACTTC

J: TRBJ2-7
V: TRBV2
D: TRBD1
size: -
CDR3: CASRNFGTGVYEQYF
DNA: TGTGCCAGCAGAAATTTTGGGACAGGGGTCTACGAGCAGTACTTC

J: TRBJ2-2
V: TRBV10-3
D: TRBD2
size: -
CDR3: CATWSGANTGELFF
DNA: TGTGCCACCTGGAGCGGGGCGAACACCGGGGAGCTGTTTTTT

J: TRBJ1-4
V: TRBV6-1
D: TRBD1
size: -
CDR3: CASSDPLFGGQGKLFF
DNA: TGTGCCAGCAGTGACCCACTATTTGGGGGACAGGGGAAACTGTTTTTT

J: TRBJ1-5
V: TRBV5-5
D: -
size: -
CDR3: CASSLIWDQPQHF
DNA: TGTGCCAGCAGCTTGATATGGGATCAGCCCCAGCATTTT

J: TRBJ2-5
V: TRBV19
D: TRBD1
size: once
CDR3: CASSQARGPGETQYF
DNA: TGTGCCAGTAGTCAAGCAAGGGGGCCCGGAGAGACCCAGTACTTC

J: TRBJ2-7
V: TRBV5-1
D: TRBD1
size: -
CDR3: CASSPGGTGGTYEQYF
DNA: TGCGCCAGCAGCCCTGGAGGGACAGGGGGCACCTACGAGCAGTACTTC

J: TRBJ1-1
V: TRBV6-5
D: TRBD1
size: -
CDR3: CASSYGDRGNTEAFF
DNA: TGTGCCAGCAGTTACGGGGACAGGGGGAACACTGAAGCTTTCTTT

J: TRBJ1-1
V: TRBV4-1
D: TRBD1
size: once
CDR3: CASSLTPGQGSRTEAFF
DNA: TGCGCCAGCAGCCTAACACCGGGACAGGGGTCGAGGACTGAAGCTTTCTTT

J: TRBJ2-7
V: TRBV19
D: TRBD2
size: -
CDR3: CASNSRGGASYEQYF
DNA: TGTGCCAGCAATTCCCGGGGGGGCGCTTCCTACGAGCAGTACTTC

J: TRBJ2-5
V: TRBV7-3
D: TRBD2
size: -
CDR3: CASSSGLAGVQETQYF
DNA: TGTGCCAGCAGCTCCGGACTAGCGGGGGTACAAGAGACCCAGTACTTC

J: TRBJ1-5
V: TRBV10-2
D: TRBD1
size: -
CDR3: CASREWQGDNQPQHF
DNA: TGCGCCAGCAGGGAGTGGCAGGGGGACAATCAGCCCCAGCATTTT

J: TRBJ2-7
V: TRBV5-5
D: -
size: -
CDR3: CASRIGQGSSYEQYF
DNA: TGTGCCAGCAGAATCGGACAAGGGAGCTCCTACGAGCAGTACTTC

J: TRBJ2-4
V: TRBV6-1
D: -
size: once
CDR3: CASSGLGGKNTKNIQYF
DNA: TGTGCCAGCAGTGGCCTAGGGGGGAAGAACACCAAAAACATTCAGTACTTC

J: TRBJ1-1
V: TRBV18
D: -
size: -
CDR3: CASSIFQGGGGDTEAFF
DNA: TGTGCCAGCTCAATATTCCAGGGAGGGGGAGGAGACACTGAAGCTTTCTTT

J: TRBJ2-1
V: TRBV19
D: -
size: -
CDR3: CASSLPGWGGGLDEQFF
DNA: TGTGCCAGTAGTCTCCCGGGGTGGGGCGGGGGCTTGGATGAGCAGTTCTTC

J: TRBJ2-1
V: TRBV28
D: TRBD2
size: -
CDR3: CASSPSGSSYNEQFF
DNA: TGTGCCAGCAGTCCCAGCGGGAGTTCCTACAATGAGCAGTTCTTC

J: TRBJ1-2
V: TRBV5-4
D: -
size: -
CDR3: CASSPVEAYGYTF
DNA: TGTGCCAGCAGCCCTGTAGAGGCCTATGGCTACACCTTC

J: TRBJ1-1
V: TRBV30
D: -
size: -
CDR3: CAWSLEQGRTEAFF
DNA: TGTGCCTGGAGTTTGGAGCAGGGGCGGACTGAAGCTTTCTTT

J: TRBJ2-4
V: TRBV5-4
D: -
size: -
CDR3: CASSLGLDQNIQYF
DNA: TGTGCCAGCAGCTTGGGACTAGATCAAAACATTCAGTACTTC

J: TRBJ1-2
V: TRBV5-8
D: -
size: -
CDR3: CASSLDVPGWGYTF
DNA: TGTGCCAGCAGCTTGGATGTCCCGGGTTGGGGCTACACCTTC

J: TRBJ2-2
V: TRBV2
D: -
size: -
CDR3: CASSKEGTGELFF
DNA: TGTGCCAGCAGTAAGGAGGGGACCGGGGAGCTGTTTTTT

J: TRBJ1-5
V: TRBV28
D: TRBD1
size: -
CDR3: CASSYLPGQGNQPQHF
DNA: TGTGCCAGCAGTTACCTCCCGGGACAGGGTAATCAGCCCCAGCATTTT

J: TRBJ1-2
V: TRBV7-2
D: -
size: -
CDR3: CASSLGVPPYGYTF
DNA: TGTGCCAGCAGCTTAGGGGTGCCCCCCTATGGCTACACCTTC